Presented here are 32 T cell receptor beta chains from one specimen sequenced in a study of T cell repertoires in cytomegalovirus infection. TCRdb recomputed calls from the reads with MiXCR, one row per CDR3 protein. The sample has some 400,000 distinct CDR3 sequences, 15% to 20% seen once. Sequences were obtained from PBMCs. These receptors came from a human donor in good health (CMV status not recorded). Some clones in this sample may be carry-over from other donors' samples.

This chain uses TRBV5-4 with TRBJ2-2, with D perhaps given as TRBD1 or TRBD2 (5 bases each). Trimming took 4 bases from V and 1 from J, leaving 14 bases between them. Germline V CDR1 and CDR2: SGHNT, YYREEE (reference sequence). CDR3 length equals 16 residues. CDR3 protein: CASSPGRGENTGELFF. CDR3 coding DNA: TGTGCCAGCAGCCCTGGGAGAGGGGAGAACACCGGGGAGCTGTTTTTT.

V is TRBV6-6 and J is TRBJ1-2, with D possibly TRBD1 on 5 matching bases. V was pared by 6 bases and J by 8 bases, with 22 bases between. Germline V gives CDR1 MNHNY, CDR2 SVGAGI (reference sequence). The CDR3 spans 15 residues. The CDR3 loop is CASRSPGKGMEGYTF. The CDR3 nucleotides read TGTGCCAGCAGATCACCAGGGAAGGGGATGGAGGGCTACACCTTC.

This clonotype was observed a handful of times. This sequence joins TRBV12-3 or TRBV12-4 and TRBJ2-7; tentative D call: TRBD2 (5 bases). The CDR3 runs to 14 residues. Trimming removed 5 bases from V and 6 bases from J, with 17 bases in between. CDR3 bases: TGTGCCAGCAGTACCGTGGGAGCGGTAGGCGAGCAGTACTTC. This sequence encodes CASSTVGAVGEQYF.

This clonotype was counted ten times or more. This rearrangement joins TRBV6-1 to TRBJ1-1; possibly TRBD1 for D (5 bases). This CDR3 comprises 17 residues. CDR1 is MNHNS and CDR2 is SASEGT in the germline V gene. Trimming removed 0 bases from V and 1 base from J, with 15 bases in between. CDR3 bases: TGTGCCAGCAGTGAAGCCAAACGGGGCTTGGGGAACACTGAAGCTTTCTTT. It yields the protein CASSEAKRGLGNTEAFF.

Ten or more counts support this clonotype. This sequence joins TRBV4-1 and TRBJ1-5, with 7 bases fitting TRBD1. Per germline, CDR1 MGHRA and CDR2 YSYEKL. V was clipped by 1 base and J by 0 bases; unmatched bases: 12. The CDR3 totals 19 residues. DNA for the CDR3: TGCGCCAGCAGCCAAGGATCGGGGACAGACTACTATAGCAATCAGCCCCAGCATTTT. Protein: CASSQGSGTDYYSNQPQHF.

This clonotype was counted at least ten times. DNA for the CDR3: TGTGCCAGCAGGCGACTAGCGGGACTTCAAGAGACCCAGTACTTC. This codes for CASRRLAGLQETQYF. The chain links TRBV11-2 to TRBJ2-5, with 11 positions matching TRBD2. The CDR3 runs 15 residues. Germline trimming cut 6 bases from V and 2 bases from J; bases unmatched to any gene: 5. The V gene's germline CDR1 is SGHAT and CDR2 FQNNGV.

This clonotype has a count of ten or more. The J gene is TRBJ1-1, the V gene TRBV11-1; D ambiguous. The germline V gene encodes CDR1 SGHAT and CDR2 FQDESV (reference sequence). This CDR3 is 12 amino acids long. V lost 2 bases, J lost 4 bases, and 5 bases lay in between. The CDR3 is CASSLIGTEAFF. Written as DNA, the CDR3 is TGTGCCAGCAGCTTAATAGGCACTGAAGCTTTCTTT.

This sequence joins TRBV12-3 or TRBV12-4 and TRBJ2-3; 8 bases are a match to TRBD1. The CDR3 is made up of 16 amino acids. V shed 6 bases, J shed 2 bases, and the junction held 10 bases outside the gene matches. This CDR3 is CASSPLTGGFTDTQYF. The CDR3 nucleotides are TGTGCCAGCAGCCCCCTTACAGGGGGATTCACAGATACGCAGTATTTT.

There are many counts of this clonotype. V and J are TRBV11-2 and TRBJ2-1, with 11 bases aligning to TRBD2. CDR1 SGHAT and CDR2 FQNNGV come from the germline V gene. The V segment lost 0 bases and the J segment 7 bases; nucleotides outside the gene matches: 5. This CDR3 has 16 amino acids. The CDR3 protein is CASSLEVAGGRNEQFF. The CDR3, as DNA: TGTGCCAGCAGCTTAGAAGTAGCGGGGGGGAGAAATGAGCAGTTCTTC.

This chain links TRBV7-8 with TRBJ1-5; D is ambiguous. CDR1 SGHVS and CDR2 FQNEAQ come from the germline V gene. The CDR3 sequence is 15 residues long. The V end was cut by 5 bases, the J end by 3 bases, with 14 bases between. The CDR3 nucleotides read TGTGCCAGCAGCGCCCGCGGCGGAAACAATCAGCCCCAGCATTTT. Residues: CASSARGGNNQPQHF.

As concerns this clonotype: This may stem from a read error, because a much larger clone lies one nucleotide away. This sequence joins TRBV7-2 and TRBJ2-1, with D maybe TRBD1 (5 bases). Trimming removed 0 bases at V and 8 bases at J, with 14 bases between. The V gene's germline CDR1 is SGHTA and CDR2 FQGNSA. CDR3 length: 15 amino acids. CDR3 DNA: TGTGCCAGCAGCTTAGCGCGAAGTAGGGGCGATGAGCAGTTCTTC. This gives the protein CASSLARSRGDEQFF.

The genes are TRBV19 and TRBJ1-5; D is possibly TRBD1 (5 bases). The CDR3 is 18 amino acids. Trimming took off 4 bases at V and 2 bases at J, with 21 bases between the two ends. Germline assignment: CDR1 LNHDA and CDR2 SQIVND (reference sequence). The CDR3 here is CASSTLRTIDSGNQPQHF. The DNA of the CDR3 is TGTGCCAGTAGTACCTTGCGGACAATTGACTCGGGCAATCAGCCCCAGCATTTT.

This clonotype has a handful of counts. The rearrangement links TRBV20-1 to TRBJ2-5; D might be TRBD1 (6 bases). The V end was cut by 6 bases, the J end by 2 bases, with 16 bases between. CDR1 and CDR2 (germline): DFQATT, SNEGSKA (reference sequence). The CDR3 has 14 residues. CDR3 region: CSAPPGQGQETQYF. The CDR3 nucleotides read TGCAGTGCCCCCCCGGGACAAGGGCAAGAGACCCAGTACTTC.

The J gene is TRBJ2-4, the V gene TRBV2; D is possibly TRBD2 (5 bases). V lost 8 bases, J lost 0 bases, and 11 bases lay in between. The CDR3 is made up of 14 amino acids. Per germline, CDR1 SNHLY and CDR2 FYNNEI. The CDR3 sequence: CASDNGVAKNIQYF. The CDR3 nucleotides read TGTGCCAGCGATAACGGGGTAGCCAAAAACATTCAGTACTTC.

This clonotype has at least ten counts. The rearrangement links TRBV7-8 to TRBJ2-3; TRBD2 matches 7 bases. V was clipped by 3 bases and J by 0 bases; unmatched bases: 3. The CDR3 consists of 15 residues. CDR1 is SGHVS and CDR2 is FQNEAQ in the germline V gene. The CDR3 is CASSFGGRSTDTQYF. The CDR3 nucleotides are TGTGCCAGCAGCTTCGGCGGGAGAAGCACAGATACGCAGTATTTT.

This clonotype was seen ten or more times. The chain combines TRBV7-9 with TRBJ1-2; possible D gene TRBD1, 6 bases. The V end lost 6 bases, the J end lost 2 bases, and 13 bases lay between the germline ends. Germline lookup yields CDR1 SEHNR and CDR2 FQNEAQ (reference sequence). The CDR3 contains 14 residues. The CDR3 protein is CASRRDTGNYGYTF. DNA of the CDR3: TGTGCCAGCAGGCGAGACACAGGGAACTATGGCTACACCTTC. Based on the CDR3 plus reference TRBV7-9 and TRBJ1-2, the full variable domain is DTGVSQNPRHKITKRGQNVTFRCDPISEHNRLYWYRQTLGQGPEFLTYFQNEAQLEKSRLLSDRFSAERPKGSFSTLEIQRTEQGDSAMYLCASRRDTGNYGYTFGSGTRLTVV.

The sample holds many counts of this clonotype. The V call is TRBV7-2, the J call TRBJ1-3; unclear D gene. V was trimmed by 3 bases and J by 0 bases, leaving 6 bases between them. The CDR3 totals 14 residues. Germline values: CDR1 SGHTA, CDR2 FQGNSA. This CDR3 is CASSLTFSGNTIYF. DNA for the CDR3: TGTGCCAGCAGCTTGACGTTCTCTGGAAACACCATATATTTT.

This clonotype occurred a few times. CDR3 DNA: TGTGCCAGCGACAGGGGCACCGGGGAGCTGTTTTTT. Translating it yields CASDRGTGELFF. This chain uses TRBV28 with TRBJ2-2, with TRBD1 matching 8 bases. The CDR3 contains 12 residues. V gave up 8 bases and J gave up 4 bases; unmatched junction bases: 0. Germline V lookup: CDR1 MDHEN, CDR2 SYDVKM.

The chain employs TRBV20-1 and TRBJ2-5; D might be TRBD1 (5 bases). Trimming took 4 bases from V and 5 from J, leaving 14 bases between them. This CDR3 comprises 13 residues. CDR1 is DFQATT and CDR2 is SNEGSKA in the germline V gene (reference sequence). In DNA form, the CDR3 reads TGCAGTGCTAATAGACAGAACAAGGAGACCCAGTACTTC. As protein: CSANRQNKETQYF.

There are many counts of this clonotype. The chain uses TRBV18 and TRBJ2-5; TRBD2 agrees at 7 bases. This CDR3 is 15 amino acids long. Germline lookup yields CDR1 KGHSH and CDR2 LQKENI. After removal of 4 bases from V and 2 bases from J, the junction contained 7 bases not matched to a gene. For the CDR3, the DNA is TGTGCCAGCTCACGGGACGGGGGGTCACAAGAGACCCAGTACTTC. It yields the protein CASSRDGGSQETQYF.

This clonotype was seen many times. This chain joins TRBV7-2 and TRBJ2-3; 9 bases are a match to TRBD2. This CDR3 is built from 13 residues. V dropped 7 bases and J dropped 5; count of bases not matched to a gene: 4. CDR1 is SGHTA and CDR2 is FQGNSA in the germline V gene. CDR3 coding DNA: TGTGCCAGCACCGAACTAGCGGGAGATACGCAGTATTTT. Protein product: CASTELAGDTQYF.

The V and J genes are TRBV27 and TRBJ2-1; D gene uncertain. Germline CDR1 reads MNHEY; CDR2 reads SMNVEV (reference sequence). The CDR3 is made up of 14 amino acids. Trimming shortened V by 3 bases and J by 3 bases, and 9 bases separated the two germline ends. The CDR3 spells CASSFGQVYNEQFF. CDR3 DNA sequence: TGTGCCAGCAGTTTCGGGCAGGTCTACAATGAGCAGTTCTTC.

This clonotype was observed many times. V and J are TRBV7-8 and TRBJ2-1, with D perhaps matching TRBD2 (7 bases). The V end lost 1 base, the J end lost 10 bases, and 17 bases lay between the germline ends. CDR3 length: 15 residues. The germline gives CDR1 SGHVS, CDR2 FQNEAQ. The CDR3 DNA sequence: TGTGCCAGCAGCTTAGGGGGGGGCGGTTTTGGGGAGCAGTTCTTC. It translates to CASSLGGGGFGEQFF. Supplemented by reference TRBV7-8 and TRBJ2-1, the full variable domain reads GAGVSQSPRYKVAKRGQDVALRCDPISGHVSLFWYQQALGQGPEFLTYFQNEAQLDKSGLPSDRFFAERPEGSVSTLKIQRTQQEDSAVYLCASSLGGGGFGEQFFGPGTRLTVL.

This clonotype was seen more than once but under ten times. The chain carries TRBV20-1 and TRBJ1-1, with 12 bases identical to TRBD1. Losses at the gene ends were 6 bases for V and 1 base for J; bases not matched to a gene: 9. The germline gives CDR1 DFQATT, CDR2 SNEGSKA (reference sequence). This CDR3 spans 16 amino acids. The CDR3 DNA follows: TGCAGTGCCTCCGGGACAGGGGGCGCACGGAACACTGAAGCTTTCTTT. Translating it yields CSASGTGGARNTEAFF.

The sample holds many counts of this clonotype. V gene TRBV7-2 combines with J gene TRBJ2-5; no clear D gene. Germline V gene sequence: CDR1 SGHTA, CDR2 FQGNSA. Trimming left V 1 base short and J 3 bases short, with 9 bases between. The CDR3 totals 14 residues. CDR3 DNA sequence: TGTGCCAGCAGCTTAGATTTAGGGAAAGAGACCCAGTACTTC. Its protein is CASSLDLGKETQYF.

The chain has TRBV7-6 and TRBJ2-7; 9 nucleotides match TRBD1. In germline, CDR1 is SGHVS, CDR2 FNYEAQ. V was clipped by 3 bases and J by 5 bases; unmatched bases: 8. This CDR3 contains 15 residues. The CDR3: CASSFTGTGTDEQYF. CDR3 DNA sequence: TGTGCCAGCAGCTTCACCGGGACAGGGACTGACGAGCAGTACTTC.

This clonotype was seen only a few times. The V gene is TRBV12-3 or TRBV12-4, the J gene TRBJ1-5, with 9 bases fitting TRBD1. The CDR3 runs to 15 residues. V shed 3 bases and J 1 base; nucleotides not matched to a gene: 1. The CDR3 sequence: CASSFGTGSNQPQHF. CDR3 in DNA: TGTGCCAGCAGTTTCGGGACAGGGAGCAATCAGCCCCAGCATTTT.

This clonotype was detected ten times or more. The J gene is TRBJ2-1, the V gene TRBV12-3 or TRBV12-4, with D uncertain. This CDR3 is built from 13 residues. V was cut by 3 bases and J by 9 bases, with 12 bases left in between. The CDR3 loop reads CASSFQLSSEQFF. The CDR3, as DNA: TGTGCCAGCAGTTTCCAGCTGTCTAGTGAGCAGTTCTTC.

This clonotype was counted at least ten times. CDR3 amino acids: CASSAQRGTGELFF. CDR3 nucleotide sequence: TGTGCCAGCAGCGCGCAGCGGGGAACCGGGGAGCTGTTTTTT. This chain uses TRBV7-2 with TRBJ2-2; 7 nucleotides line up with TRBD2. Looked up from germline, CDR1 is SGHTA and CDR2 is FQGNSA. The J segment lost 5 bases and the V segment lost 5 bases, leaving 5 bases of the junction unmatched. The CDR3 has 14 residues. Using reference TRBV7-2 and TRBJ2-2 for the parts outside the CDR3, the full variable domain is GAGVSQSPSNKVTEKGKDVELRCDPISGHTALYWYRQSLGQGLEFLIYFQGNSAPDKSGLPSDRFSAERTGGSVSTLTIQRTQQEDSAVYLCASSAQRGTGELFFGEGSRLTVL.

This clonotype was seen at least ten times. This chain connects TRBV2 to TRBJ1-6, with D perhaps matching TRBD1 (6 bases). The CDR3 is made up of 15 amino acids. Germline CDR1 reads SNHLY; CDR2 reads FYNNEI. Trimming shortened V by 7 bases and J by 5 bases, and 15 bases separated the two germline ends. CDR3 in DNA: TGTGCCAGCACCCGGGGGGCAATAGATAATTCACCCCTCCACTTT. It encodes CASTRGAIDNSPLHF.

This clonotype was counted ten times or more. The chain links TRBV12-3 or TRBV12-4 to TRBJ1-1; perhaps TRBD1 as D (5 bases). Trimming pared 3 bases from V and 1 base from J, leaving 12 bases between. The CDR3 sequence is 15 residues long. The CDR3 loop reads CASSLIGTGNTEAFF. For the CDR3, the DNA is TGTGCCAGCAGTTTGATTGGTACAGGGAACACTGAAGCTTTCTTT.

This clonotype showed up many times. This chain links TRBV6-2 or TRBV6-3 with TRBJ2-4; D is perhaps TRBD1 (6 bases). The CDR3 is 16 residues long. The ends were cut back, 0 bases at V and 2 bases at J, with 11 bases in the middle. CDR1 and CDR2 from the germline V gene are MNHEY and SVGEGT. Here the CDR3 DNA reads TGTGCCAGCAGTTACTCCCAGGGGACGTCCAAAAACATTCAGTACTTC. Protein sequence: CASSYSQGTSKNIQYF.